Below are 14 T cell receptor beta chains sequenced from a single sample in a study of blood T cell repertoires in COVID-19. Clones were read by immunoSEQ multiplex PCR, and TCRdb kept only the in-frame ones, dropping some. The top ten hold 1.5% to 2% of the sample, which has about 300,000 clones, around nine tenths seen once. The sample was peripheral blood. The receptors derive from a woman between 25 and 40 years old with COVID-19, enrolled during active disease.

The V gene is TRBV2, the J gene TRBJ1-1; unclear D gene. Germline lookup yields CDR1 SNHLY and CDR2 FYNNEI. The V gene lost 8 bases and the J gene lost 1 base, with 17 bases spanning the gap. The CDR3 is made up of 15 amino acids. CDR3 sequence: CASRFWRSSNTEAFF. DNA of the CDR3: TGTGCCAGCCGCTTTTGGCGGTCCTCGAACACTGAAGCTTTCTTT.

The chain uses TRBV3-1 (or the pseudogene TRBV3-2) and TRBJ1-2; 8 nucleotides match TRBD1. Trimming took 3 bases from V and 4 from J; bases not matched to a gene: 7. The CDR3 consists of 15 residues. Germline CDR1 is LGHDT and CDR2 is YNNKEL (reference sequence). CDR3: CASSQMDRDGYGYTF. CDR3 DNA: TGTGCCAGCAGCCAGATGGACAGGGATGGCTATGGCTACACCTTC.

The chain combines TRBV6-5 with TRBJ2-7; weak D call: TRBD2 (7 bases). This CDR3 region has 14 residues. Germline values: CDR1 MNHEY, CDR2 SVGAGI. Here the CDR3 reads CASRYSVGGGEQYV. DNA of the CDR3: TGTGCCAGCAGATACTCAGTGGGAGGGGGAGAGCAGTACGTC.

The chain employs TRBV30 and TRBJ1-6; 9 bases are a match to TRBD1. Germline loops: CDR1 GTSNPN, CDR2 SVGIG (reference sequence). The CDR3 contains 15 residues. The V gene end was trimmed by 2 bases and the J gene end by 6 bases; junction bases not matched to a gene: 5. Here the CDR3 DNA reads TGTGCCTGGAGTTCGATGGACAGGGGTAATTCACCCCTCCACTTT. Its translation: CAWSSMDRGNSPLHF.

The gene calls are TRBV19 and TRBJ1-1; D gene uncertain. The length of the CDR3 is 15 residues. CDR1 and CDR2 from the germline V gene are LNHDA and SQIVND (reference sequence). V dropped 5 bases and J dropped 8 bases, with 21 bases sitting between them. CDR3 in amino acids: CASSEVAPSSREAFF. DNA of the CDR3: TGTGCCAGTAGTGAGGTAGCACCCAGCTCAAGGGAAGCTTTCTTT.

The chain uses TRBV2 and TRBJ1-4; D uncertain. Trimming removed 5 bases at V and 8 bases at J, with 15 bases between. The CDR3 has 14 amino acids. Germline V gene sequence: CDR1 SNHLY, CDR2 FYNNEI. CDR3 DNA sequence: TGTGCCAGCAGTCCGCTTACAGTTATAGAAAAACTGTTTTTT. Amino acid sequence: CASSPLTVIEKLFF.

The CDR3 coding sequence is TGCAGCGTTGAGGGGACAACATCCACTGAAGCTTTCTTT. It yields the protein CSVEGTTSTEAFF. The rearrangement links TRBV29-1 to TRBJ1-1; TRBD1 is a possible D gene (6 bases). V lost 3 bases, J lost 4 bases, and 12 bases lay in between. CDR1 and CDR2 from the germline V gene are SQVTM and ANQGSEA. The CDR3 extends over 13 amino acids.

V is TRBV27 and J is TRBJ2-2; perhaps TRBD2 as D (5 bases). Germline CDR1 and CDR2: MNHEY and SMNVEV (reference sequence). Trimming pared 2 bases from V and 7 bases from J, leaving 14 bases between. The CDR3 has 15 amino acids. This chain's CDR3 is CASSLRTSLYGELFF. The CDR3 DNA is TGTGCCAGCAGTTTAAGGACTTCTTTATACGGGGAGCTGTTTTTT.

The chain is built from TRBV7-9 and TRBJ1-6; TRBD1 agrees at 8 bases. CDR3 length equals 14 residues. V lost 5 bases, J lost 10 bases, and 7 bases stayed unmatched. In germline, CDR1 is SEHNR, CDR2 FQNEAQ (reference sequence). CDR3 DNA: TGTGCCAGCAGCCTAACGACAGGGGACTCACCCCTCCACTTT. It encodes CASSLTTGDSPLHF.

The J gene is TRBJ1-4, the V gene TRBV18, with unresolved D. Germline CDR1 reads KGHSH; CDR2 reads LQKENI. This CDR3 is 14 amino acids long. V was trimmed by 3 bases and J by 4 bases, leaving 9 bases between them. The CDR3 coding sequence is TGTGCCAGCTCACCTAAAGTAGTTAATGAAAAACTGTTTTTT. Protein sequence: CASSPKVVNEKLFF. The complete variable domain, with remaining parts taken from reference TRBV18 and TRBJ1-4, reads NAGVMQNPRHLVRRRGQEARLRCSPMKGHSHVYWYRQLPEEGLKFMVYLQKENIIDESGMPKERFSAEFPKEGPSILRIQQVVRGDSAAYFCASSPKVVNEKLFFGSGTQLSVL.

J is TRBJ1-5 and V is TRBV2; D uncertain. Germline loops: CDR1 SNHLY, CDR2 FYNNEI. CDR3 size: 14 residues. V was pared by 5 bases and J by 0 bases, with 8 bases between. The CDR3, as DNA: TGTGCCAGCAGTTTACAGTATAGCAATCAGCCCCAGCATTTT. Its protein is CASSLQYSNQPQHF.

This chain links TRBV11-2 with TRBJ1-4, with 11 nucleotides matching TRBD1. Germline lookup yields CDR1 SGHAT and CDR2 FQNNGV. J was trimmed by 10 bases and V by 0 bases; bases with no gene match: 7. This CDR3 has 16 residues. In DNA form, the CDR3 reads TGTGCCAGCAGCTTAGATGAGGGGACAGGGGGGCGAAAACTGTTTTTT. Amino acids: CASSLDEGTGGRKLFF.

The CDR3 nucleotides read TGCGCCAGCAGTGAGGGGCCCTATAATTCACCCCTCCACTTT. Protein product: CASSEGPYNSPLHF. The chain couples TRBV10-2 to TRBJ1-6; D call uncertain. The CDR3 spans 14 residues. V lost 2 bases and J 2 bases, leaving 4 bases between the germline ends. Germline CDR1 reads WSHSY; CDR2 reads SAAADI.

This chain connects TRBV6-5 to TRBJ2-7; a possible D gene is TRBD2 (5 bases). Germline V lookup: CDR1 MNHEY, CDR2 SVGAGI. The CDR3 is made up of 13 amino acids. V lost 10 bases and J 0 bases, leaving 13 bases between the germline ends. The CDR3 sequence is CATQDGDSYEQYV. As DNA, the CDR3 is TGTGCCACCCAGGACGGGGACTCCTACGAGCAGTACGTC.